This T cell receptor (beta chain) was captured by sequencing in a study of cytomegalovirus exposure and HLA in healthy donors. Study findings and constraints: HLA alleles showed associations with approximately 15,000 TCR beta sequences in a later analysis, at a 0.05 false discovery rate. Among the sequence variants, a highly shared cluster was likely an artifact of sequencing. The listing of about 150 TCR beta chains classed them as cytomegalovirus-associated. Relative to the approximately 700-donor mean, N-insertions were reportedly fewer in an Asian-associated ancestry cluster in a later analysis.

Remarks on this clone: Its antigen is not identified.

Germline V CDR1 and CDR2: SEHNR, FQNEAQ (reference sequence). Trimming removed 5 bases at V and 5 bases at J, with 10 bases between. The CDR3 loop spans 13 amino acids. In the PCR, 60 Vbeta and 13 Jbeta primers were used. Profiling relied on immunoSEQ multiplex PCR, and the TCRdb table lists in-frame clones only, not all of them. This table lists about 150,000 clones. The sample was PBMCs. The chain uses TRBV7-9 and TRBJ1-5; D is ambiguous. The receptor comes from a woman aged 50 to 60 in good health and CMV-seronegative. The CDR3 nucleotides are TGTGCCAGCAGCCCCGACTCTGATCAGCCCCAGCATTTT. It codes for CASSPDSDQPQHF.